One and the same sample provided the 9 T cell receptor beta chains below, sequenced in a study of T cell repertoires in cytomegalovirus infection. TCRdb re-derived calls from the reads in MiXCR, one entry per CDR3 protein. This table holds around 740,000 distinct CDR3 sequences, about 40% found once. Sample: PBMCs. The receptors stem from a human donor in good health (CMV status not recorded). Some clones in this sample may be carry-over from other donors' samples.

The chain uses TRBV28 and TRBJ1-5; possible D gene TRBD1, 6 bases. V shed 8 bases and J shed 1 base, with 15 bases lying between them. The CDR3 is 15 residues long. The germline gives CDR1 MDHEN, CDR2 SYDVKM. CDR3 amino acids: CASRTGTLSNQPQHF. CDR3 in DNA: TGTGCCAGCCGAACCGGGACATTGAGCAATCAGCCCCAGCATTTT.

V and J are TRBV12-3 or TRBV12-4 and TRBJ2-1, with 9 bases fitting TRBD1. V dropped 5 bases and J dropped 13; count of bases not matched to a gene: 3. The CDR3 is 11 residues long. The CDR3 sequence is CASSQGQGQFF. CDR3 sequence (DNA): TGTGCCAGCAGTCAGGGACAGGGTCAGTTCTTC.

The chain uses TRBV11-1 and TRBJ2-2; 7 bases agree with TRBD1. The ends lost 5 bases at V and 5 bases at J; junction bases unmatched: 5. The CDR3 extends over 14 amino acids. Per the germline V gene, CDR1 is SGHAT and CDR2 is FQDESV (reference sequence). CDR3 sequence reads: CASSPMTGTGELFF. The CDR3 DNA reads as TGTGCCAGCAGCCCTATGACAGGGACCGGGGAGCTGTTTTTT.

This chain joins TRBV4-1 and TRBJ2-5; D is unclear. Trimming pared 0 bases from V and 5 bases from J, leaving 10 bases between. The CDR3 loop spans 14 amino acids. Germline V CDR1 and CDR2: MGHRA, YSYEKL. The CDR3 sequence: CASSQEQLFETQYF. The CDR3 region has the DNA TGCGCCAGCAGCCAAGAGCAGTTGTTCGAGACCCAGTACTTC.

Details on this clonotype: The conserved final phenylalanine or tryptophan is absent from the CDR3, which likely points to a read error. The rearrangement joins TRBV7-7 to TRBJ2-5; a possible D gene is TRBD2 (5 bases). The CDR3 covers 15 residues. CDR1 is SSHAT, CDR2 FNYEAQ, per germline (reference sequence). The CDR3 region has the DNA TGTGCTAGCAGCTTTGCCGGGGTATCGGGAGAGACCCAGTACTTA. Translating gives CASSFAGVSGETQYL.

This clonotype has just one count. The CDR3 end shows no conserved phenylalanine or tryptophan, and so a read error is likely. The chain links TRBV12-3 or TRBV12-4 to TRBJ1-2; D gene unclear. This CDR3 has 12 amino acids. The germline V and J ends were trimmed by 2 bases and 7 bases, with 8 bases remaining between them. The CDR3 is CASSLWAAGYTI. CDR3 nucleotide sequence: TGTGCCAGCAGTTTATGGGCCGCTGGCTACACCATC.

There are many counts of this clonotype. V usage is TRBV11-1 and J usage is TRBJ2-7; unclear D gene. The CDR3 loop spans 13 amino acids. Germline V gene sequence: CDR1 SGHAT, CDR2 FQDESV (reference sequence). The V end lost 5 bases, the J end lost 2 bases, and 10 bases lay between the germline ends. CDR3 in DNA: TGTGCCAGCAGCCCTGGGTCTACCTACGAGCAGTACTTC. Encoded protein: CASSPGSTYEQYF.

The V call is TRBV7-4, the J call TRBJ1-1; a weak D match, TRBD1 (6 bases). From germline, CDR1 is SGHVT and CDR2 SQSDAQ. The CDR3 extends over 16 amino acids. Deletions cut 4 bases from V and 2 bases from J, with 17 bases between. The CDR3: CASSSPSGQINTEAFF. CDR3 in DNA: TGTGCCAGCAGCTCCCCCTCGGGACAAATCAACACTGAAGCTTTCTTT. Drawing the rest from reference TRBV7-4 and TRBJ1-1, the complete variable domain is GAGVSQSPRYKVAKRGRDVALRCDSISGHVTLYWYRQTLGQGSEVLTYSQSDAQRDKSGRPSGRFSAERPERSVSTLKIQRTEQGDSAVYLCASSSPSGQINTEAFFGQGTRLTVV.

This clonotype was detected a few times. The rearrangement uses TRBV19 and TRBJ1-2, with 12 positions matching TRBD1. CDR1 and CDR2 (germline): LNHDA, SQIVND (reference sequence). The trim removed 7 bases at V and 6 bases at J, leaving 12 bases unmatched. This CDR3 has 16 amino acids. DNA of the CDR3: TGTGCCAGTACCCCGAGGGGGACAGGGGGCCAAGATGGCTACACCTTC. It specifies CASTPRGTGGQDGYTF.